This is a list of T cell receptor beta chains from one sample in a study of blood T cell repertoires in COVID-19. Measured with immunoSEQ multiplex PCR; TCRdb has only the in-frame clones, and not every one. Altogether almost 350,000 clones are present, 89% being singletons, with the ten largest covering 3.5% to 4%. Sequencing was done on a sample of peripheral blood. The receptors derive from a woman in her sixties with COVID-19, enrolled during active disease. Each CDR3 is given with its conserved first and last residue. Each record gives: J gene, D gene, clone size, V gene, CDR3 protein, CDR3 DNA. The D gene is left open where the match is weak. Size values are once, few and many counts, or a class for expanded clones, and some rows have none.

TRBJ1-3	-	-	TRBV14	CASSPGIREGNTIYF	TGTGCCAGCAGCCCGGGAATTCGTGAGGGAAACACCATATATTTT
TRBJ1-4	-	-	TRBV18	CASSPPGKLTRAEKLFF	TGTGCCAGCTCACCACCAGGCAAGCTGACTAGGGCTGAAAAACTGTTTTTT
TRBJ1-1	TRBD1	-	TRBV5-1	CASSGTTGGTEAFF	TGCGCCAGCAGCGGCACGACAGGGGGCACTGAAGCTTTCTTT
TRBJ2-7	TRBD1	-	TRBV18	CASSQTGDEQYF	TGTGCCAGCTCACAAACAGGGGACGAGCAGTACTTC
TRBJ2-7	TRBD1	once	TRBV5-1	CASSPTGGLSSYEQYF	TGCGCCAGCAGCCCGACAGGGGGCCTTAGCTCCTACGAGCAGTACTTC
TRBJ2-7	TRBD1	once	TRBV5-8	CASSSRTGGIEQYF	TGTGCCAGCAGCTCACGGACAGGGGGCATCGAGCAGTACTTC
TRBJ1-2	-	-	TRBV27	CASSFRSNYGYTF	TGTGCCAGCAGTTTTCGTTCTAACTATGGCTACACCTTC
TRBJ2-1	-	-	TRBV2	CASRTPHPPYNEQFF	TGTGCCAGCAGAACTCCCCACCCCCCCTACAATGAGCAGTTCTTC
TRBJ1-6	TRBD1	-	TRBV18	CASSPDRGNSPLHF	TGTGCCAGCTCACCAGACAGGGGGAATTCACCCCTCCACTTT
TRBJ2-5	TRBD2	-	TRBV7-8	CASIPGLAGQETQYF	TGTGCCAGCATTCCCGGGCTAGCGGGGCAAGAGACCCAGTACTTC
TRBJ2-1	TRBD2	-	TRBV2	CASGLAGPYNEQFF	TGTGCCAGCGGACTAGCGGGGCCCTACAATGAGCAGTTCTTC
TRBJ1-1	-	-	TRBV5-1	CASSLSTGPAGDTEAFF	TGCGCCAGCAGCTTGTCGACAGGCCCTGCGGGGGACACTGAAGCTTTCTTT
TRBJ1-2	-	-	TRBV7-2	CASSLAGHSNYGYTF	TGTGCCAGCAGCTTAGCGGGACATTCTAACTATGGCTACACCTTC
TRBJ1-1	-	-	TRBV6-5	CASSYYGRANTEAFF	TGTGCCAGCAGTTACTATGGCAGGGCGAACACTGAAGCTTTCTTT
TRBJ2-2	-	-	TRBV9	CASSVDGTGELFF	TGTGCCAGCAGCGTAGACGGCACCGGGGAGCTGTTTTTT
TRBJ1-3	TRBD1	-	TRBV7-9	CASSSPDRAGNTIYF	TGTGCCAGCAGCTCCCCTGACAGGGCTGGAAACACCATATATTTT
TRBJ1-2	-	few	TRBV15	CATSRETNRIGYTF	TGTGCCACCAGCAGAGAGACAAACCGAATCGGCTACACCTTC
TRBJ1-6	-	-	TRBV7-2	CASSLVNQGTYNSPLHF	TGTGCCAGCAGCTTAGTTAATCAGGGGACCTATAATTCACCCCTCCACTTT
TRBJ2-1	TRBD2	-	TRBV7-2	CASSFSGGFYNEQFF	TGTGCCAGCAGCTTCAGCGGGGGGTTCTACAATGAGCAGTTCTTC
TRBJ1-1	-	few	TRBV19	CASSIGQNTEAFF	TGTGCCAGTAGTATAGGGCAGAACACTGAAGCTTTCTTT
TRBJ2-5	-	once	TRBV29-1	CSPCRPGHPQGETQYF	TGCAGCCCCTGCCGCCCGGGACACCCTCAGGGGGAGACCCAGTACTTC
TRBJ1-3	-	once	TRBV6-5	CASSPTAGNTIYF	TGTGCCAGCAGCCCCACTGCTGGAAACACCATATATTTT
TRBJ2-2	TRBD1	-	TRBV11-2	CASSLLGPGQGNTGELFF	TGTGCCAGCAGCCTCCTCGGCCCGGGACAGGGGAACACCGGGGAGCTGTTTTTT
TRBJ2-1	-	-	TRBV3-1/TRBV3-2	CASRRDIEQFF	TGTGCCAGCAGGAGGGACATTGAGCAGTTCTTC
TRBJ1-2	-	-	TRBV20-1	CSASRNGDGYTF	TGCAGTGCTAGTAGGAACGGGGATGGCTACACCTTC
TRBJ2-1	TRBD1	-	TRBV9	CASSAVGDRDNEQFF	TGTGCCAGCAGCGCTGTGGGGGACAGGGACAATGAGCAGTTCTTC
TRBJ2-7	-	-	TRBV5-1	CASSFSPGAAYEQYF	TGCGCCAGCAGCTTTAGTCCTGGGGCAGCCTACGAGCAGTACTTC
TRBJ1-1	-	-	TRBV14	CASSPSNRNTEAFF	TGTGCCAGCAGCCCCAGTAACAGGAACACTGAAGCTTTCTTT
TRBJ2-2	TRBD1	-	TRBV9	CASSVGSRDRLRTGELFF	TGTGCCAGCAGCGTAGGATCGCGGGACAGGCTCCGCACCGGGGAGCTGTTTTTT